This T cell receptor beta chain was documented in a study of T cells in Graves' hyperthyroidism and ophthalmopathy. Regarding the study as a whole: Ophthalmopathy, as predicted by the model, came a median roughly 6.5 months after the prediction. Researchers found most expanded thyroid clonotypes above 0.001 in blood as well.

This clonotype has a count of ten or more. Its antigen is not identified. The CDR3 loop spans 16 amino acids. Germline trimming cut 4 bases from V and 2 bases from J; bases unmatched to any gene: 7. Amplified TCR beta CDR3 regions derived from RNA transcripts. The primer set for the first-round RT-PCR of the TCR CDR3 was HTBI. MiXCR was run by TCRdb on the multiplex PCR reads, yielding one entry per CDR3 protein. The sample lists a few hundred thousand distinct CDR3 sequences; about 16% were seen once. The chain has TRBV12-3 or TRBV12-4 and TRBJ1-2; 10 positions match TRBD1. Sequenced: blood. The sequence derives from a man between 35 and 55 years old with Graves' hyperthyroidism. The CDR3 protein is CASSSYPGQGNYGYTF. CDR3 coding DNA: TGTGCCAGCAGTTCTTACCCGGGACAGGGGAACTATGGCTACACCTTC.